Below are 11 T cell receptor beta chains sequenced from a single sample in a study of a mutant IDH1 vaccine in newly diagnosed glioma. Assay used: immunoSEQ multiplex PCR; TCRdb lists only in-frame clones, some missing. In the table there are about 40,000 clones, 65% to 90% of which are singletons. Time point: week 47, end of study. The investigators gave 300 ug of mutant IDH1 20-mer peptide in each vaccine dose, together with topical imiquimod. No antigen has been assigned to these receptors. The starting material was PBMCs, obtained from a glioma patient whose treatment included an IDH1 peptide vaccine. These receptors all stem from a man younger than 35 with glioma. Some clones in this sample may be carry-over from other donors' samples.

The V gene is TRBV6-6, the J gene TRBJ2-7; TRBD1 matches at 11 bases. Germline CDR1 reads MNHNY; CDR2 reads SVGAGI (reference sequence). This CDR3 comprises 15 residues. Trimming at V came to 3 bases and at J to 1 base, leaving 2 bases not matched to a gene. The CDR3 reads CASSYGTGGSYEQYF. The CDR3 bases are TGTGCCAGCAGTTATGGGACAGGGGGGTCCTACGAGCAGTACTTC.

The CDR3 DNA reads TGTGCCAGCAGTGCCGGGACCTCCAGGGGGTTCTTC. Residues: CASSAGTSRGFF. This chain uses TRBV6-1 with TRBJ2-1, with D possibly TRBD1 on 6 matching bases. Germline V gives CDR1 MNHNS, CDR2 SASEGT. Trimming removed 4 bases from V and 15 bases from J, with 16 bases in between. The CDR3 has 12 amino acids.

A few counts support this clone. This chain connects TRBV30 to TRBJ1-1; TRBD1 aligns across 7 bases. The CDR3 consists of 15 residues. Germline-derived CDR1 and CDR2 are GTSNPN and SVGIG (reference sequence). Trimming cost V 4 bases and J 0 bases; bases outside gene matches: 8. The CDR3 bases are TGTGCCTGGAAGTTCAGGGGGGCAATGAACACTGAAGCTTTCTTT. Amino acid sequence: CAWKFRGAMNTEAFF. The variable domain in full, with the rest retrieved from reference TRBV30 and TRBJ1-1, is SQTIHQWPATLVQPVGSPLSLECTVEGTSNPNLYWYRQAAGRGLQLLFYSVGIGQISSEVPQNLSASRPQDRQFILSSKKLLLSDSGFYLCAWKFRGAMNTEAFFGQGTRLTVV.

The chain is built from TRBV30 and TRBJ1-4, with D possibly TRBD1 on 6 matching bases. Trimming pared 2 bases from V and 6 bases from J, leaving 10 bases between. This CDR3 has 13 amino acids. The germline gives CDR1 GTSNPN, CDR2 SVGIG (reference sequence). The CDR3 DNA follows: TGTGCCTGGAGTACGGACAGTCATGAAAAACTGTTTTTT. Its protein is CAWSTDSHEKLFF.

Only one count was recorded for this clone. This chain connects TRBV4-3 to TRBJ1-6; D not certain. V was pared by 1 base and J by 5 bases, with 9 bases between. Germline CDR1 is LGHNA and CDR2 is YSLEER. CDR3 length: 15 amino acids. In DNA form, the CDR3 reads TGCGCCAGCAGCCAAGTAACCTTAAATAATTCACCCCTCCACTTT. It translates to CASSQVTLNNSPLHF.

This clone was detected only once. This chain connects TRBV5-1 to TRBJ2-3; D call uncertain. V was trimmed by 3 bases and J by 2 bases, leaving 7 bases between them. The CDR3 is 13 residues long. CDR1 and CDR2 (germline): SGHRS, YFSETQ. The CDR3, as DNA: TGCGCCAGCAGCTCCACCGCCACAGATACGCAGTATTTT. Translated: CASSSTATDTQYF.

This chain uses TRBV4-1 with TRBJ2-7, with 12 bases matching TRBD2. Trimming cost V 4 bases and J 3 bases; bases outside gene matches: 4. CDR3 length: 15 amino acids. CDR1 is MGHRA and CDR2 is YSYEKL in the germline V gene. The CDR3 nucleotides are TGCGCCAGCAGCCCTCAGACTAGCGGGGGCTACGAGCAGTACTTC. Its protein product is CASSPQTSGGYEQYF.

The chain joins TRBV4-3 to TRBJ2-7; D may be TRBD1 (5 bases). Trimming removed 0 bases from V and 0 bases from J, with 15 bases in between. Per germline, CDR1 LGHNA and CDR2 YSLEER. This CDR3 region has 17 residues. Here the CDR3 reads CASSQEGRGPYSYEQYF. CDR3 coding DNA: TGCGCCAGCAGCCAAGAGGGAAGGGGCCCCTACTCCTACGAGCAGTACTTC.

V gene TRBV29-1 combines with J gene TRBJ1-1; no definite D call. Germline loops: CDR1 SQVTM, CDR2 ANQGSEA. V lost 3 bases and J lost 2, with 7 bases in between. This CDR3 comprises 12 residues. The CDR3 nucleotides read TGCAGCGTTGAGGGTGGAAACACTGAAGCTTTCTTT. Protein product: CSVEGGNTEAFF. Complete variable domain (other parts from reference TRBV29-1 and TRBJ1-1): SAVISQKPSRDICQRGTSLTIQCQVDSQVTMMFWYRQQPGQSLTLIATANQGSEATYESGFVIDKFPISRPNLTFSTLTVSNMSPEDSSIYLCSVEGGNTEAFFGQGTRLTVV.

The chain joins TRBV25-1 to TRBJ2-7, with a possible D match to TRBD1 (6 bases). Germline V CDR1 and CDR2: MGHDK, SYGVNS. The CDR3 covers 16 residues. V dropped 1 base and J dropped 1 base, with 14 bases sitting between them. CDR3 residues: CASSEFGQGRSYEQYF. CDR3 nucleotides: TGTGCCAGCAGTGAATTCGGGCAGGGGCGATCCTACGAGCAGTACTTC.

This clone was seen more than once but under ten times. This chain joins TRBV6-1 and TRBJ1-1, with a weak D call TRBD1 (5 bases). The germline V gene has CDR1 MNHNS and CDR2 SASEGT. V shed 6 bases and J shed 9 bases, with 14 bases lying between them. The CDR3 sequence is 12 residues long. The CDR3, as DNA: TGTGCCAGCAGGATTAACCGGGACCAAGCTTTCTTT. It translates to CASRINRDQAFF.